One and the same sample provided the 18 T cell receptor beta chains below, sequenced in a study of blood T cell repertoires in COVID-19 (dated by TCRdb to 2018 to 2021). Libraries were built with the immunoSEQ multiplex PCR assay. In TCRdb, the immuneACCESS table is reduced to in-frame sequences with V and J assigned. These tables do not hold every clone; where another copy was compared, an unresolved V gene accounts for under half, and the others remain unexplained. The sample table shows some 170,000 clones, and roughly 84% are seen once. 0.95% to 1.5% of the sample comes from the top ten. The sequenced material came from PBMCs or T cells enriched from blood (not recorded which). The receptors were gathered from a human donor with acute COVID-19. The donor label of this sample is uncertain.

This rearrangement joins TRBV6-5 to TRBJ2-3, with TRBD2 identical over 8 bases. The germline CDR1 and CDR2 sequences are MNHEY and SVGAGI. The J segment lost 1 base and the V segment lost 7 bases, leaving 7 bases of the junction unmatched. The CDR3 sequence is 15 residues long. The CDR3: CASTQSGGGTDTQYF. The CDR3 nucleotides are TGTGCCAGCACTCAAAGCGGGGGCGGCACAGATACGCAGTATTTT.

This clone appeared a single time. The J gene is TRBJ2-2, the V gene TRBV5-6; 8 bases match TRBD1. The germline V gene has CDR1 SGHDT and CDR2 YYEEEE. V shed 4 bases, J shed 4 bases, and the junction held 3 bases outside the gene matches. The CDR3 totals 14 residues. The CDR3 sequence: CASSPGGFTGELFF. For the CDR3, the DNA is TGTGCCAGCAGCCCAGGGGGCTTCACCGGGGAGCTGTTTTTT.

This chain links TRBV18 with TRBJ1-5; 8 bases match TRBD1. There are 17 residues in the CDR3. Germline CDR1 is KGHSH and CDR2 is LQKENI. The V gene end was trimmed by 6 bases and the J gene end by 0 bases; junction bases not matched to a gene: 10. CDR3 coding DNA: TGTGCCAGCTCCGGACAGGGAGTTTTAAATAGCAATCAGCCCCAGCATTTT. The encoded protein is CASSGQGVLNSNQPQHF.

This sequence joins TRBV4-2 and TRBJ2-2, with TRBD2 matching over 8 bases. Germline CDR1 is LGHNA and CDR2 is YNFKEQ. The V segment lost 7 bases and the J segment 3 bases; nucleotides outside the gene matches: 4. The CDR3 extends over 14 amino acids. This CDR3 reads CASTREGYTGELFF. In DNA form, the CDR3 reads TGTGCCAGCACTCGGGAGGGGTACACCGGGGAGCTGTTTTTT.

The chain combines TRBV4-1 with TRBJ2-2; tentative D call: TRBD2 (6 bases). The V end was cut by 10 bases, the J end by 1 base, with 16 bases between. The CDR3 runs to 15 residues. The germline V gene encodes CDR1 MGHRA and CDR2 YSYEKL. The DNA for the CDR3 is TGCGCCACCCAGAGGACGCGGGGGAACACCGGGGAGCTGTTTTTT. Translation gives CATQRTRGNTGELFF.

This rearrangement joins TRBV6-5 to TRBJ1-5; TRBD1 matches at 8 bases. The CDR3 sequence is 15 residues long. Germline CDR1 reads MNHEY; CDR2 reads SVGAGI. After removal of 5 bases from V and 1 base from J, the junction contained 4 bases not matched to a gene. Here the CDR3 reads CASSRDRGSNQPQHF. CDR3 in DNA: TGTGCCAGCAGTCGTGACAGGGGAAGCAATCAGCCCCAGCATTTT.

The chain links TRBV5-1 to TRBJ1-2; TRBD1 is a possible D gene (5 bases). The V end lost 2 bases, the J end lost 1 base, and 15 bases lay between the germline ends. The CDR3 sequence is 16 residues long. Germline V gene sequence: CDR1 SGHRS, CDR2 YFSETQ. CDR3 residues: CASSFRQGGSNYGYTF. The CDR3 DNA reads as TGCGCCAGCAGCTTCCGGCAGGGTGGTAGTAACTATGGCTACACCTTC.

The rearrangement uses TRBV24-1 and TRBJ2-7, with 7 bases fitting TRBD1. Germline CDR1 KGHDR, CDR2 SFDVKD. V lost 5 bases and J lost 5; bases outside the gene matches: 5. The CDR3 runs to 13 residues. The CDR3 DNA sequence: TGTGCCACCAGTGGAGGGGGCTCAGACGAGCAGTACTTC. Amino acids: CATSGGGSDEQYF.

The CDR3 is CASSWTVPHEQYF. The CDR3, as DNA: TGTGCCAGCAGCTGGACAGTTCCCCACGAGCAGTACTTC. V usage is TRBV7-9 and J usage is TRBJ2-7, with D perhaps TRBD1 (6 bases). V lost 4 bases and J lost 5, with 12 bases in between. The CDR3 extends over 13 amino acids. Germline V gene lookup returns CDR1 SEHNR and CDR2 FQNEAQ (reference sequence).

This clone was found a few times. V gene TRBV5-4 combines with J gene TRBJ1-3; D is ambiguous. V was pared by 4 bases and J by 0 bases, with 11 bases between. Germline V gene data show CDR1 as SGHNT and CDR2 as YYREEE (reference sequence). CDR3 length equals 15 residues. CDR3: CASSRKGDSGNTIYF. DNA for the CDR3: TGTGCCAGCAGCCGTAAGGGAGACTCTGGAAACACCATATATTTT.

The chain uses TRBV7-2 and TRBJ2-7; perhaps TRBD2 as D (6 bases). CDR3 length: 15 amino acids. V lost 5 bases and J lost 0, with 14 bases in between. Germline V gene sequence: CDR1 SGHTA, CDR2 FQGNSA. The CDR3 spells CASSPNGLSSYEQYF. DNA of the CDR3: TGTGCCAGCAGCCCTAACGGACTAAGCTCCTACGAGCAGTACTTC.

CDR3 coding DNA: TGTGCCTTTCAGGGGGCCTCCTACGAGCAGTACTTC. This translates into CAFQGASYEQYF. The chain couples TRBV30 to TRBJ2-7; 8 positions agree with TRBD1. The CDR3 runs 12 residues. The ends lost 7 bases at V and 0 bases at J; junction bases unmatched: 2. Germline V CDR1 and CDR2: GTSNPN, SVGIG (reference sequence).

The CDR3, as DNA: TGTGCCTGGAGGAGGAGCGGGGCTACAGATACGCAGTATTTT. Its translation: CAWRRSGATDTQYF. The V and J genes are TRBV30 and TRBJ2-3; TRBD2 matches at 7 bases. V lost 3 bases to trimming and J lost 3 bases; unmatched junction nucleotides: 6. Germline CDR1 reads GTSNPN; CDR2 reads SVGIG (reference sequence). The CDR3 is 14 residues long.

The sample holds one count of this clone. The rearrangement uses TRBV18 and TRBJ1-2, with 10 bases matching TRBD1. Germline lookup yields CDR1 KGHSH and CDR2 LQKENI. Losses at the gene ends were 3 bases for V and 4 bases for J; bases not matched to a gene: 14. The length of the CDR3 is 18 residues. The CDR3, as DNA: TGTGCCAGCTCACCCCCCGAGACAGGGGGCGGGAGCGGCTATGGCTACACCTTC. Translation: CASSPPETGGGSGYGYTF.

The rearrangement uses TRBV19 and TRBJ2-5; 8 nucleotides match TRBD1. Germline V gene lookup returns CDR1 LNHDA and CDR2 SQIVND (reference sequence). After removal of 5 bases from V and 1 base from J, the junction contained 9 bases not matched to a gene. The CDR3 extends over 16 amino acids. CDR3 DNA: TGTGCCAGTAGTGTCGGACAGGGAATTTTCCAAGAGACCCAGTACTTC. This gives the protein CASSVGQGIFQETQYF.

This rearrangement joins TRBV19 to TRBJ2-1; 9 nucleotides match TRBD2. Germline V gives CDR1 LNHDA, CDR2 SQIVND (reference sequence). Unmatched junction bases numbered 10, after V lost 5 bases and J lost 8 bases. This CDR3 contains 15 residues. The chain's CDR3 is CASSDVLRGGDEQFF. CDR3 sequence (DNA): TGTGCCAGTAGTGATGTGTTGCGGGGGGGAGATGAGCAGTTCTTC. Full variable domain (rest looked up from reference TRBV19 and TRBJ2-1): DGGITQSPKYLFRKEGQNVTLSCEQNLNHDAMYWYRQDPGQGLRLIYYSQIVNDFQKGDIAEGYSVSREKKESFPLTVTSAQKNPTAFYLCASSDVLRGGDEQFFGPGTRLTVL.

This clone was counted between two and nine times. The V gene is TRBV6-5, the J gene TRBJ1-5; 8 nucleotides agree with TRBD1. J was trimmed by 6 bases and V by 4 bases; bases with no gene match: 8. CDR3 length: 15 residues. Germline V gene sequence: CDR1 MNHEY, CDR2 SVGAGI. CDR3 sequence: CASSSQGARSQPQHF. The CDR3 coding sequence is TGTGCCAGCAGTTCCCAGGGGGCTAGGAGTCAGCCCCAGCATTTT.

The chain couples TRBV5-1 to TRBJ2-5, with a possible D match to TRBD1 (5 bases). V was cut by 0 bases and J by 1 base, with 10 bases left in between. This CDR3 region has 15 residues. Germline V gene data show CDR1 as SGHRS and CDR2 as YFSETQ. This chain's CDR3 is CASSLEGYLQETQYF. CDR3 nucleotides: TGCGCCAGCAGCTTGGAGGGGTACCTCCAAGAGACCCAGTACTTC.